Described below is a single T cell receptor beta chain sequence and its context. The data are from a study of technical replicates of blood from a few donors. Sequencing used immunoSEQ multiplex PCR; TCRdb keeps in-frame clones, though not all of them. This table has approximately 100,000 clones, under 96% appearing once. The length of the CDR3 is 14 residues. Germline V lookup: CDR1 LNHDA, CDR2 SQIVND (reference sequence). Trimming cost V 9 bases and J 0 bases, with 9 bases left between them. The receptor was derived from a human donor in good health. The chain joins TRBV19 to TRBJ2-6, with D possibly matching TRBD1 (5 bases). The sequenced sample consisted of T cells isolated from PBMCs. DNA for the CDR3: TGTGCCAGCGAACAGGACTCTGGGGCCAACGTCCTGACTTTC. The encoded protein is CASEQDSGANVLTF.